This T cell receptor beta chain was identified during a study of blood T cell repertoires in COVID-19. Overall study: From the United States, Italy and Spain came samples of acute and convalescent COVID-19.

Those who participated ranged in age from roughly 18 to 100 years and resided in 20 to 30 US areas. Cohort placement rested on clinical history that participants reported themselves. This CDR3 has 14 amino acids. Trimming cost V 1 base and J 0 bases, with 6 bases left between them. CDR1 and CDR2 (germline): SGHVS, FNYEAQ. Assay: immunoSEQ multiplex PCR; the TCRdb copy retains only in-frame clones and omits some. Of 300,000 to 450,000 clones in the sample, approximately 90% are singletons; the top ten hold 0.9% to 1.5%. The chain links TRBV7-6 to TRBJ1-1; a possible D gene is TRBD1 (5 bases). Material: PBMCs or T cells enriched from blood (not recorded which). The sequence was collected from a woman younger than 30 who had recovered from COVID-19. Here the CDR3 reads CASSLGTLNTEAFF. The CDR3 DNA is TGTGCCAGCAGCTTAGGGACATTGAACACTGAAGCTTTCTTT.